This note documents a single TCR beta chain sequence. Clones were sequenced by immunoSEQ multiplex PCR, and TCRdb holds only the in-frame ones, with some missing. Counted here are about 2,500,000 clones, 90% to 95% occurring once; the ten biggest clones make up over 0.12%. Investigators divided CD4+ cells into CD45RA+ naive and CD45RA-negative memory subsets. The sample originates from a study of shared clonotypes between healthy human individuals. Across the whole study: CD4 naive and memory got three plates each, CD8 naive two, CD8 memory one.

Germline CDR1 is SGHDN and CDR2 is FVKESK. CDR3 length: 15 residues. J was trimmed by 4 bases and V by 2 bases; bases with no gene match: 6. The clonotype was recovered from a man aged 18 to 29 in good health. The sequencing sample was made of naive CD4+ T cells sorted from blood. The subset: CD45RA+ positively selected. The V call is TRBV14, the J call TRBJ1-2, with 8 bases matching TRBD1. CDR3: CASSQKTGALYGYTF. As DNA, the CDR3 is TGTGCCAGCAGCCAAAAGACAGGGGCCCTCTATGGCTACACCTTC.